This TCR beta chain was observed in a study of blood T cells in healthy people across ages. As for the study in general: Template switching captured about one barcoded beta molecule per two T cells.

PCR was performed a second time for about 7 to 11 cycles using a sample-barcoded 5' primer and a J-beta primer mix. TCRdb re-called the 5' RACE reads through MiXCR, storing one row per CDR3 protein. This table holds about 1.4 million distinct CDR3 sequences, roughly 64% found once. This clonotype appeared a few times. Looked up from germline, CDR1 is SQVTM and CDR2 is ANQGSEA. V dropped 5 bases and J dropped 11 bases, with 15 bases sitting between them. There are 11 residues in the CDR3. This sequence was found in a man aged 18 to 29 in good health. The chain has TRBV29-1 and TRBJ1-1; possible D gene TRBD1, 6 bases. The sequenced sample was blood. The CDR3 nucleotides are TGCAGCGTTACCCCAGGGGCTGGGGCTTTCTTT. Protein: CSVTPGAGAFF. Drawing the rest from reference TRBV29-1 and TRBJ1-1, the complete variable domain is SAVISQKPSRDICQRGTSLTIQCQVDSQVTMMFWYRQQPGQSLTLIATANQGSEATYESGFVIDKFPISRPNLTFSTLTVSNMSPEDSSIYLCSVTPGAGAFFGQGTRLTVV.